Presented here are 9 T cell receptor beta chains from one specimen sequenced in a study of blood T cell repertoires in COVID-19. Method: immunoSEQ multiplex PCR; TCRdb's copy keeps in-frame clones and lacks some. The table lists under 250,000 clones, 82% of them singletons, with roughly 3.5% in the top ten. Sequenced input: PBMCs or T cells enriched from blood (not recorded which). These receptors came from a woman in her sixties who had recovered from COVID-19.

This clone was recorded a few times. The chain combines TRBV6-5 with TRBJ2-2, with a tentative D call TRBD2 (5 bases). V lost 2 bases and J 1 base, leaving 5 bases between the germline ends. The CDR3 extends over 14 amino acids. The germline CDR1 and CDR2 sequences are MNHEY and SVGAGI. In DNA, the CDR3 is TGTGCCAGCAGTTACCGGGGGAACACCGGGGAGCTGTTTTTT. This codes for CASSYRGNTGELFF.

This clone is categorized as medium-sized. The chain recombines TRBV6-1 with TRBJ2-7; the match to TRBD1 covers 7 bases. CDR3 size: 14 residues. Trimming cost V 1 base and J 5 bases; bases outside gene matches: 5. Germline assignment: CDR1 MNHNS and CDR2 SASEGT. The CDR3 DNA follows: TGTGCCAGCAGTGAAGGACAGGGTTACGACGAGCAGTACTTC. This gives the protein CASSEGQGYDEQYF.

The genes are TRBV19 and TRBJ1-2; D may be TRBD1 (6 bases). Trimming left V 9 bases short and J 4 bases short, with 15 bases between. This CDR3 region has 13 residues. Germline V gives CDR1 LNHDA, CDR2 SQIVND (reference sequence). CDR3 in amino acids: CASVAGASYGYTF. The CDR3 DNA reads TGTGCCAGCGTGGCAGGGGCTAGCTATGGCTACACCTTC.

The chain combines TRBV12-5 with TRBJ1-2, with D unclear. Trimming pared 6 bases from V and 3 bases from J, leaving 17 bases between. This CDR3 has 15 residues. CDR1 LGHNT and CDR2 FRNRAP come from the germline V gene. The CDR3 is CASGPRDLADYGYTF. The CDR3 region has the DNA TGTGCTAGTGGCCCCCGCGATCTAGCGGACTATGGCTACACCTTC.

This chain uses TRBV2 with TRBJ1-1; 9 nucleotides match TRBD1. The CDR3 runs 14 residues. Trimming removed 8 bases from V and 10 bases from J; junction bases left unmatched: 14. Germline loops: CDR1 SNHLY, CDR2 FYNNEI. CDR3: CASGQTGTGLTAFF. CDR3 bases: TGTGCCAGCGGACAGACCGGGACAGGGCTTACAGCTTTCTTT.

This clone was picked up one time. The chain employs TRBV18 and TRBJ1-1, with no clear D. This CDR3 is 14 amino acids long. V shed 4 bases and J shed 1 base, with 10 bases lying between them. Per germline, CDR1 KGHSH and CDR2 LQKENI. CDR3 residues: CASSQAAENTEAFF. The DNA of the CDR3 is TGTGCCAGCTCACAGGCGGCGGAGAACACTGAAGCTTTCTTT.

This clone appeared a few times. J is TRBJ1-1 and V is TRBV18; D may be TRBD1 (5 bases). Trimming cost V 0 bases and J 5 bases, with 10 bases left between them. Germline V CDR1 and CDR2: KGHSH, LQKENI. This CDR3 is built from 14 residues. CDR3 sequence: CASSPPGAGTEAFF. DNA of the CDR3: TGTGCCAGCTCACCACCTGGGGCCGGTACTGAAGCTTTCTTT.

V and J are TRBV2 and TRBJ1-1; 8 bases match TRBD1. Germline CDR1 and CDR2: SNHLY and FYNNEI. The V and J ends lost 8 bases and 3 bases, in that order; junction bases with no gene match: 5. This CDR3 is built from 13 residues. The CDR3 DNA sequence: TGTGCCAGCCGTTACAGGGGGGACACTGAAGCTTTCTTT. It is translated as CASRYRGDTEAFF.

The CDR3, as DNA: TGTGCCAGTCAGGGGGGAATTGAGGAGCTGTTTTTT. This codes for CASQGGIEELFF. The chain carries TRBV19 and TRBJ2-2; tentative D call: TRBD1 (7 bases). Between the trimmed V and J ends, which lost 8 bases and 10 bases, there was a span of 14 bases. There are 12 residues in the CDR3. Germline assignment: CDR1 LNHDA and CDR2 SQIVND (reference sequence).